Listed below are T cell receptor beta chains from one sample, sequenced in a study of T cells in Graves' hyperthyroidism and ophthalmopathy. A single record per CDR3 protein comes from TCRdb applying MiXCR to the multiplex PCR reads. The sample consists of over 500,000 distinct CDR3 sequences, 17% of them appearing once. The sequencing sample was made of blood. The receptors were sampled from a young woman with Graves' ophthalmopathy. Both conserved end residues are part of each CDR3. Each record gives: J gene, V gene, clone size, D gene, CDR3 length, CDR3 protein, CDR3 DNA. The D gene is left open where the match is weak. Part of the rows lack a size; the others show once, few, many or a class for expanded clones.

>TRBJ2-2|TRBV9|-|TRBD1|15
CASTRGTGDTGELFF
TGTGCCAGCACACGCGGGACAGGGGACACCGGGGAGCTGTTTTTT
>TRBJ1-3|TRBV7-8|few|-|16
CASSLAVGVAGNTIYF
TGTGCCAGCAGCTTAGCCGTCGGGGTTGCTGGAAACACCATATATTTT
>TRBJ2-1|TRBV4-2|-|-|15
CASSQESNSYNEQFF
TGTGCCAGCAGCCAAGAAAGTAACTCCTACAATGAGCAGTTCTTC
>TRBJ2-1|TRBV9|many|-|17
CASSVGWGPSSYNEQFF
TGTGCCAGCAGCGTAGGTTGGGGACCCAGCTCCTACAATGAGCAGTTCTTC
>TRBJ2-7|TRBV19|once|TRBD1|15
CASRTQQGANYEQYF
TGTGCCAGTAGAACACAACAGGGGGCGAACTACGAGCAGTACTTC
>TRBJ2-5|TRBV20-1|many|-|11
CSARKQETQYF
TGCAGTGCTAGGAAGCAAGAGACCCAGTACTTC
>TRBJ2-1|TRBV27|many|TRBD2|17
CASSLTQRGGRTGEQFF
TGTGCCAGCAGTTTAACCCAGCGGGGGGGCCGGACGGGTGAGCAGTTCTTC
>TRBJ2-7|TRBV20-1|many|TRBD2|18
CSARDLFLLAGGGYEQYF
TGCAGTGCTAGAGATCTTTTCTTACTAGCGGGGGGGGGATACGAGCAGTACTTC
>TRBJ2-4|TRBV7-2|many|TRBD2|19
CASSLAPGLAGGPGNIQYF
TGTGCCAGCAGCTTAGCGCCAGGACTAGCGGGAGGGCCGGGAAACATTCAGTACTTC
>TRBJ1-6|TRBV9|few|-|16
CASSVEGVGSGSPLHF
TGTGCCAGCAGCGTAGAAGGGGTGGGCTCGGGATCACCCCTCCACTTT
>TRBJ1-2|TRBV28|many|-|12
CASSTPLYGYTF
TGTGCCAGCAGTACCCCTCTCTATGGCTACACCTTC
>TRBJ2-3|TRBV2|many|TRBD2|18
CASSEMASGGPRFVTQYF
TGTGCCAGCAGTGAGATGGCTAGCGGGGGGCCGCGGTTCGTTACGCAGTATTTT
>TRBJ1-2|TRBV10-3|many|-|11
CAIKTNYGYTF
TGTGCCATCAAGACAAACTATGGCTACACCTTC
>TRBJ2-7|TRBV27|-|TRBD2|15
CASSLGSGATYEQYF
TGTGCCAGCAGTTTAGGGAGCGGGGCCACCTACGAGCAGTACTTC
>TRBJ2-2|TRBV19|few|-|14
CASSIEPATGELFF
TGTGCCAGTAGTATAGAACCAGCCACCGGGGAGCTGTTTTTT
>TRBJ2-7|TRBV7-2|-|TRBD2|14
CASSTGLASHEQYF
TGTGCCAGCAGCACCGGACTAGCCAGCCACGAGCAGTACTTC
>TRBJ1-5|TRBV27|-|-|16
CASSRGGAGSNQPQHF
TGTGCCAGCAGTCGCGGAGGGGCAGGATCAAATCAGCCCCAGCATTTT
>TRBJ2-7|TRBV7-2|many|TRBD2|15
CASSFESGSGYEQYF
TGTGCCAGCAGCTTCGAAAGCGGGAGCGGCTACGAGCAGTACTTC
>TRBJ2-7|TRBV3-1|many|TRBD2|16
CASSQGLAGITYEQYF
TGTGCCAGCAGCCAAGGACTAGCGGGGATAACCTACGAGCAGTACTTC
>TRBJ2-3|TRBV9|few|TRBD1|16
CASSGVGQGVRDTQYF
TGTGCCAGCAGCGGAGTAGGGCAGGGGGTTAGAGATACGCAGTATTTT
>TRBJ2-3|TRBV27|many|-|14
CASSTFQGVDTQYF
TGTGCCAGCAGTACATTTCAGGGTGTCGATACGCAGTATTTT
>TRBJ1-5|TRBV6-1|few|-|13
CASKGGVGQPQHF
TGTGCCAGCAAGGGTGGGGTTGGGCAGCCCCAGCATTTT